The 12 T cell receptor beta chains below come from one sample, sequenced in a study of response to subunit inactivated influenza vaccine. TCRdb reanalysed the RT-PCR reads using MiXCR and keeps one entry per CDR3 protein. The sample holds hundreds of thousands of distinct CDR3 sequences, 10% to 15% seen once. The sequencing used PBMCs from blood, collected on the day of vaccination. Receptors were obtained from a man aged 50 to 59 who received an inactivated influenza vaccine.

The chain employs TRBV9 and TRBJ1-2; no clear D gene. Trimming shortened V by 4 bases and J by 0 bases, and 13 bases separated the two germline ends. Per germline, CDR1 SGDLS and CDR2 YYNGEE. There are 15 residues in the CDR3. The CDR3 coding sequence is TGTGCCAGCAGCCCGGGCCTCAACCCTAACTATGGCTACACCTTC. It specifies CASSPGLNPNYGYTF.

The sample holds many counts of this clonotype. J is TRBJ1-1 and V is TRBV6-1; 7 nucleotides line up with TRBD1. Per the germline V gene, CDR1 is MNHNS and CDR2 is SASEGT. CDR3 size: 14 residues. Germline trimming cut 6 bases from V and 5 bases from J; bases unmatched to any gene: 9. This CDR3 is CASSDRVMRTEAFF. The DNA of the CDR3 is TGTGCCAGCAGCGACAGGGTAATGAGGACTGAAGCTTTCTTT.

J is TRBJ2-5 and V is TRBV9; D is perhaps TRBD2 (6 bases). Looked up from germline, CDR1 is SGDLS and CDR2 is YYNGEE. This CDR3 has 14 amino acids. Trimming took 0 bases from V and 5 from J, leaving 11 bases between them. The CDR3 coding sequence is TGTGCCAGCAGCGTAGGCGGGACTCGGGAGACCCAGTACTTC. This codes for CASSVGGTRETQYF.

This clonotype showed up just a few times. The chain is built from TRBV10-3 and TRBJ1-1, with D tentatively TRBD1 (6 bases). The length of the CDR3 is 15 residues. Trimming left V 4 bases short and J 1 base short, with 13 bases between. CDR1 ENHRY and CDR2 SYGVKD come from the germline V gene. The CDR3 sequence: CAISGAAGENTEAFF. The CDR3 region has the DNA TGTGCCATCAGTGGGGCGGCAGGGGAGAACACTGAAGCTTTCTTT.

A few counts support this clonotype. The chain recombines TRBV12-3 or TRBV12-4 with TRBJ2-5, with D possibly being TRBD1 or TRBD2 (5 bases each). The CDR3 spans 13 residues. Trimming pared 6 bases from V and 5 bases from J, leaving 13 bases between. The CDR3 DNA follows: TGTGCCAGCAGCTTGAGAGGGGTTGAGACCCAGTACTTC. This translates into CASSLRGVETQYF.

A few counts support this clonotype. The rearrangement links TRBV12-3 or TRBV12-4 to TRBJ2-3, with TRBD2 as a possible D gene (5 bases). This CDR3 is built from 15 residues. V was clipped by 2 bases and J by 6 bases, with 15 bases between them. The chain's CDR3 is CASSLRSGIEDTQYF. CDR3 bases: TGTGCCAGCAGTTTACGTTCGGGAATCGAGGATACGCAGTATTTT.

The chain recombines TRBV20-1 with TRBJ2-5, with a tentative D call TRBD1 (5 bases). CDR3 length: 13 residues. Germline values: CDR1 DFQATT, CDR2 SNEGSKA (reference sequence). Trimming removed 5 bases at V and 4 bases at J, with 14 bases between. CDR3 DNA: TGCAGTGCTGTAGGGGTAGCTGGAGAGACCCAGTACTTC. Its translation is CSAVGVAGETQYF.

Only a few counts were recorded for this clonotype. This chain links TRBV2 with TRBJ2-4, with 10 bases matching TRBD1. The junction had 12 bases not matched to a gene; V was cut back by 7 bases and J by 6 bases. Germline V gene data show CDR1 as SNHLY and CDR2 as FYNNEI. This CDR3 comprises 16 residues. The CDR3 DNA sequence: TGTGCCAGCAAAAACACGACAGGGGGCCGGGTAAACATTCAGTACTTC. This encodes CASKNTTGGRVNIQYF.

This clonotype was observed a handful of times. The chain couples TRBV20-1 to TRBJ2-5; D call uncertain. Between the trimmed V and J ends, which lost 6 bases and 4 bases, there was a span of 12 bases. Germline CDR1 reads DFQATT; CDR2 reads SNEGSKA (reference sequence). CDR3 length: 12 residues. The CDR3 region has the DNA TGCAGTGCGTCTCCGGGCTTAGAGACCCAGTACTTC. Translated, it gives CSASPGLETQYF.

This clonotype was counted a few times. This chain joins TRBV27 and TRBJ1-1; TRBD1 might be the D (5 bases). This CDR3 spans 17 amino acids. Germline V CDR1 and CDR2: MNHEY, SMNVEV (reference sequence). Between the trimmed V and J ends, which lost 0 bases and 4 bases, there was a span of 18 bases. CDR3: CASSLSLPGTRGTEAFF. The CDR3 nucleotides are TGTGCCAGCAGTTTATCCCTTCCCGGGACCCGTGGCACTGAAGCTTTCTTT.

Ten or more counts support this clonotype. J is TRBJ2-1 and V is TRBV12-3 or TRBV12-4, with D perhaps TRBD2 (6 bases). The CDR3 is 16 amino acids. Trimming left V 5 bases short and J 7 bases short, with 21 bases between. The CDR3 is CASSGTGTPSGNEQFF. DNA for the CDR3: TGTGCCAGCAGTGGAACCGGGACTCCCTCTGGGAATGAGCAGTTCTTC.

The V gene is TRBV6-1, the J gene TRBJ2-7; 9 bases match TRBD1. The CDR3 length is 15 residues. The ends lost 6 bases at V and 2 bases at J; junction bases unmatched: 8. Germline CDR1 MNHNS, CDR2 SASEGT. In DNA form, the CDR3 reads TGTGCCAGCAGCACCCCGGGACAGGGCCCCTACGAGCAGTACTTC. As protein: CASSTPGQGPYEQYF.